This is a list of T cell receptor beta chains from one sample in a study of OX40 agonist ivuxolimab in advanced cancers. The table came from immunoSEQ multiplex PCR; TCRdb's copy has only in-frame clones and leaves some out. The top ten hold under 20% of the sample, which has 45,000 to 50,000 clones, under 95% seen once. Sequences were derived from CD4+ or CD8+ T cells sorted from blood, sampled in a trial of the OX40 agonist ivuxolimab. The receptors were sampled from an adult with an advanced solid tumor such as melanoma, head and neck, liver or kidney cancer. Each CDR3 is given with its conserved first and last residue. D genes are given only for firm matches. Clone size is shown for a subset of rows, as once, few, many or a class of expanded clone.

v_gene	len	j_gene	d_gene	abundance	CDR3aa	CDR3nt
TRBV6-5	14	TRBJ2-7	TRBD1	-	CASSPGQGTYEQYF	TGTGCCAGCAGTCCGGGACAGGGAACGTACGAGCAGTACTTC
TRBV6-5	16	TRBJ1-1	-	-	CASSYSRHKMNTEAFF	TGTGCCAGCAGTTACTCTCGGCATAAAATGAACACTGAAGCTTTCTTT
TRBV6-6	13	TRBJ1-1	TRBD1	-	CATMTGGATEAFF	TGTGCCACCATGACAGGGGGAGCCACTGAAGCTTTCTTT
TRBV6-5	13	TRBJ1-2	-	-	CASKKQGFYGYTF	TGTGCCAGCAAAAAACAGGGATTCTATGGCTACACCTTC
TRBV5-6	13	TRBJ2-7	TRBD1	-	CASSWDRSYEQYF	TGTGCCAGCAGCTGGGACAGGAGCTACGAGCAGTACTTC
TRBV4-1	15	TRBJ2-7	-	once	CASSLWVRSGDEQYF	TGCGCCAGCAGCTTATGGGTGCGGTCAGGAGACGAGCAGTACTTC
TRBV6-5	14	TRBJ2-2	-	-	CASSTGENTGELFF	TGTGCCAGCAGTACGGGGGAGAACACCGGGGAGCTGTTTTTT
TRBV28	15	TRBJ2-7	TRBD2	-	CASSLRGERSYEQYF	TGTGCCAGCAGTTTACGGGGGGAACGCTCCTACGAGCAGTACTTC
TRBV7-8	16	TRBJ2-7	TRBD2	-	CASSSQRLAFSYEQYF	TGTGCCAGCAGCTCACAGAGACTAGCGTTCTCCTACGAGCAGTACTTC
TRBV2	15	TRBJ2-7	-	-	CASSEVGSGGYEQYF	TGTGCCAGCAGTGAAGTTGGTAGCGGCGGCTACGAGCAGTACTTC
TRBV27	15	TRBJ2-7	-	-	CASSPRQVPSYEQYF	TGTGCCAGCAGTCCGCGACAGGTTCCCTCCTACGAGCAGTACTTC
TRBV19	15	TRBJ1-5	-	few	CASNLRDLGNQPQHF	TGTGCCAGTAATCTTAGGGATTTGGGCAATCAGCCCCAGCATTTT
TRBV5-4	13	TRBJ1-1	-	-	CASSFNRLAEAFF	TGTGCCAGCAGCTTTAACAGGCTGGCTGAAGCTTTCTTT
TRBV28	12	TRBJ2-7	-	-	CASSLGSYEQYF	TGTGCCAGCAGTTTGGGTTCCTACGAGCAGTACTTC
TRBV30	10	TRBJ2-5	-	-	CACSPSTQYF	TGTGCCTGTTCTCCCTCGACCCAGTACTTC
TRBV4-1	15	TRBJ1-1	TRBD1	-	CASSQRTGVRTEAFF	TGCGCCAGCAGCCAGAGGACAGGGGTGCGGACTGAAGCTTTCTTT
TRBV6-1	14	TRBJ2-7	-	medium-sized	CASSGSGTGYEQYF	TGTGCCAGCAGTGGGAGCGGGACAGGCTACGAGCAGTACTTC
TRBV28	17	TRBJ1-5	TRBD1	-	CASRRTGRGVGNQPQHF	TGTGCCAGCAGGCGGACAGGGCGAGGCGTAGGCAATCAGCCCCAGCATTTT
TRBV30	13	TRBJ1-2	-	-	CAWTGGRGDGYTF	TGTGCCTGGACCGGCGGCAGGGGCGATGGCTACACCTTC
TRBV6-5	14	TRBJ2-3	TRBD1	-	CASSLTGLTDTQYF	TGTGCCAGCAGTCTGACAGGGCTGACAGATACGCAGTATTTT
TRBV21-1	14	TRBJ1-5	-	-	CASSKDRVGQPQHF	TGTGCCAGCAGCAAAGACAGGGTGGGTCAGCCCCAGCATTTT
TRBV6-5	11	TRBJ1-5	-	-	CASSTGGPQHF	TGTGCCAGCAGTACTGGGGGGCCCCAGCATTTT
TRBV2	13	TRBJ2-7	-	-	CASSEMEGSEQYF	TGTGCCAGCAGTGAAATGGAGGGGAGCGAGCAGTACTTC
TRBV2	14	TRBJ2-3	-	once	CASKDSGNTDTQYF	TGTGCCAGCAAGGATAGCGGAAACACAGATACGCAGTATTTT
TRBV28	17	TRBJ1-5	-	-	CASEFTYKPKSNQPQHF	TGTGCCAGCGAGTTTACTTACAAACCAAAAAGCAATCAGCCCCAGCATTTT
TRBV9	14	TRBJ2-4	TRBD1	-	CASSGGQRGDIQYF	TGTGCCAGCAGCGGGGGACAGCGAGGGGACATTCAGTACTTC
TRBV6-6	14	TRBJ1-1	TRBD1	-	CASSYQGARTEAFF	TGTGCCAGCAGTTACCAGGGGGCGAGGACTGAAGCTTTCTTT
TRBV4-2	13	TRBJ2-7	-	-	CASSVRGMYEQYF	TGTGCCAGCTCTGTCAGGGGTATGTACGAGCAGTACTTC
TRBV6-5	13	TRBJ2-1	-	-	CASSYSGNNEQFF	TGTGCCAGCAGTTACTCGGGTAACAATGAGCAGTTCTTC
TRBV7-9	11	TRBJ2-1	-	-	CASSLSPEQFF	TGTGCCAGCAGCTTAAGCCCGGAGCAGTTCTTC
TRBV6-5	15	TRBJ2-3	-	-	CASSFGSGGTDTQYF	TGTGCCAGCAGTTTCGGGTCTGGAGGGACAGATACGCAGTATTTT
TRBV6-1	15	TRBJ1-3	-	-	CASRPPGFSGNTIYF	TGTGCCAGCAGACCCCCGGGATTCTCTGGAAACACCATATATTTT
TRBV27	11	TRBJ2-7	-	-	CASLRGAEQYF	TGTGCCAGTCTGAGGGGGGCCGAGCAGTACTTC
TRBV11-1	17	TRBJ2-3	TRBD2	-	CASSLTRWRGLGDTQYF	TGTGCCAGCAGCTTAACTCGGTGGCGGGGGTTAGGCGATACGCAGTATTTT
TRBV20-1	11	TRBJ2-1	-	-	CSARSYNWEFF	TGCAGTGCTAGAAGCTATAACTGGGAGTTCTTC
TRBV9	14	TRBJ2-3	-	-	CASSPGVNTDTQYF	TGTGCCAGCAGCCCCGGCGTTAACACAGATACGCAGTATTTT
TRBV7-8	18	TRBJ1-3	-	-	CASSPIEEGLLSGNTIYF	TGTGCCAGCAGCCCCATTGAGGAGGGGCTTCTTTCTGGAAACACCATATATTTT
TRBV14	16	TRBJ2-7	-	-	CASSQERASGFNEQYF	TGTGCCAGCAGCCAAGAACGGGCCTCGGGGTTTAACGAGCAGTACTTC
TRBV7-2	16	TRBJ2-2	-	-	CASSLVPRANTGELFF	TGTGCCAGCAGCTTAGTCCCCAGGGCGAACACCGGGGAGCTGTTTTTT
TRBV6-5	13	TRBJ1-1	-	-	CASRLREGTEAFF	TGTGCCAGCAGACTCCGGGAGGGCACTGAAGCTTTCTTT
TRBV13	15	TRBJ1-2	-	-	CASSLEGSEWNGYTF	TGTGCCAGCAGCTTAGAAGGGTCGGAATGGAATGGCTACACCTTC
TRBV2	14	TRBJ2-7	-	-	CASSVVGLADEQYF	TGTGCCAGCAGTGTAGTAGGGCTAGCCGACGAGCAGTACTTC
TRBV6-6	14	TRBJ2-7	-	many	CASSPGGGGYEQYF	TGTGCCAGCAGTCCAGGGGGGGGAGGCTACGAGCAGTACTTC
TRBV5-5	15	TRBJ2-7	-	few	CASSLSGISSYEQYF	TGTGCCAGCAGCTTGTCGGGGATCAGCTCCTACGAGCAGTACTTC
TRBV7-9	14	TRBJ2-5	-	-	CASSSRLGQETQYF	TGTGCCAGCAGCTCGAGACTAGGACAAGAGACCCAGTACTTC
TRBV27	15	TRBJ2-1	-	-	CASSLSGSSYNEQFF	TGTGCCAGCAGTTTATCAGGGAGCTCCTACAATGAGCAGTTCTTC
TRBV13	15	TRBJ2-2	TRBD1	-	CASSRTGLSIGELFF	TGTGCCAGCAGCAGGACAGGACTTTCGATCGGGGAGCTGTTTTTT
TRBV21-1	16	TRBJ2-7	-	-	CASSKVQTGGSYEQYF	TGTGCCAGCAGCAAAGTACAGACAGGGGGGTCCTACGAGCAGTACTTC
TRBV5-6	13	TRBJ2-3	-	-	CASGGSLTDTQYF	TGTGCCAGCGGGGGCTCTTTGACAGATACGCAGTATTTT
TRBV15	13	TRBJ2-2	-	once	CATSRTRTGELFF	TGTGCCACCAGCAGAACCCGGACAGGGGAGCTGTTTTTT
TRBV7-2	14	TRBJ2-7	TRBD1	once	CASSSTGTGYEQYF	TGTGCCAGCAGCTCCACCGGGACAGGGTACGAGCAGTACTTC
TRBV28	15	TRBJ2-2	-	-	CASISLLGNTGELFF	TGTGCCAGCATTTCTCTACTAGGGAACACCGGGGAGCTGTTTTTT
TRBV5-1	16	TRBJ1-1	-	-	CASSLEVGGLNTEAFF	TGCGCCAGCAGCTTGGAGGTCGGGGGCTTGAACACTGAAGCTTTCTTT
TRBV29-1	10	TRBJ2-1	-	once	CSVGPNEQFF	TGCAGCGTTGGCCCCAATGAGCAGTTCTTC
TRBV4-1	16	TRBJ2-6	-	once	CASSGQSPSGANVLTF	TGCGCCAGCAGCGGACAGTCTCCCTCTGGGGCCAACGTCCTGACTTTC
TRBV21-1	19	TRBJ2-2	-	-	CASSPEDLAGGEGTGELFF	TGTGCCAGCAGCCCAGAGGACCTAGCGGGGGGCGAAGGCACCGGGGAGCTGTTTTTT
TRBV7-2	15	TRBJ1-2	TRBD1	once	CASSLGLGTAPGYTF	TGTGCCAGCAGCTTAGGTTTAGGGACAGCTCCCGGCTACACCTTC